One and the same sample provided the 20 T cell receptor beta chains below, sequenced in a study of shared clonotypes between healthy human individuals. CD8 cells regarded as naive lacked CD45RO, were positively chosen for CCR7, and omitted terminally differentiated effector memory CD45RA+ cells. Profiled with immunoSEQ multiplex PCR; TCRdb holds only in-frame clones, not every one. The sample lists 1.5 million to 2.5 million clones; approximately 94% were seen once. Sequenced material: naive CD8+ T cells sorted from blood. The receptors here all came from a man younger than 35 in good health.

CDR3 sequence reads: CASSLAQQETQYF. In DNA form, the CDR3 reads TGTGCCAGCAGTTTGGCACAGCAAGAGACCCAGTACTTC. This rearrangement joins TRBV28 to TRBJ2-5, with D uncertain. CDR3 length: 13 amino acids. The V gene's germline CDR1 is MDHEN and CDR2 SYDVKM. The V gene lost 3 bases and the J gene lost 2 bases, with 7 bases spanning the gap.

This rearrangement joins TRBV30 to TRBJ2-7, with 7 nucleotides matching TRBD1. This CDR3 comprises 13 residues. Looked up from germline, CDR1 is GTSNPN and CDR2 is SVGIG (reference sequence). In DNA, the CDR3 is TGTGCTTTGGACAGGAGGAGCTCCTACGAGCAGTACTTC. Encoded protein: CALDRRSSYEQYF.

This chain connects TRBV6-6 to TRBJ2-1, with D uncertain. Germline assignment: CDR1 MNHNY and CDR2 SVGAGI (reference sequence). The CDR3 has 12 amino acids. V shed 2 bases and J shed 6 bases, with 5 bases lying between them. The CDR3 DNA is TGTGCCAGCAGTTACGGATTCAATGAGCAGTTCTTC. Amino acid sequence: CASSYGFNEQFF.

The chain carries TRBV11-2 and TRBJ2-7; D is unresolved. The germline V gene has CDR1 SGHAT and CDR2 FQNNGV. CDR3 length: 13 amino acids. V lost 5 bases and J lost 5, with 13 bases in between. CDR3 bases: TGTGCCAGCAGCCCACCAGGTTTTCACGAGCAGTACTTC. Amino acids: CASSPPGFHEQYF.

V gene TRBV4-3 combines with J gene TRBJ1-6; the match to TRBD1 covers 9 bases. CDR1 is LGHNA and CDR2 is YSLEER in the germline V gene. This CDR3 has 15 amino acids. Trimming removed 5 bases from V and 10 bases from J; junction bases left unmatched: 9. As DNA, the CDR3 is TGCGCCAGCAGCGGGGACAGGGAAGGAGGATCACCCCTCCACTTT. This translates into CASSGDREGGSPLHF.

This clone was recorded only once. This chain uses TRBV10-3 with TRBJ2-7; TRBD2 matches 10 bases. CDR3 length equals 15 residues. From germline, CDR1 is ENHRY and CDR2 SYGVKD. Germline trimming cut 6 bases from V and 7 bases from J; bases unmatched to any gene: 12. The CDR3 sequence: CAISGTSETLREQYF. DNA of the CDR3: TGTGCCATCAGCGGGACTAGCGAGACCTTACGAGAGCAGTACTTC.

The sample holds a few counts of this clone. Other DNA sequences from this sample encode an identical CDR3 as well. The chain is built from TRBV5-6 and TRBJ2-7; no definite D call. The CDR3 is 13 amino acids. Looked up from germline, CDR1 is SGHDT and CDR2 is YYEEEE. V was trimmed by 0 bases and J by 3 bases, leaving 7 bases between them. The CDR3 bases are TGTGCCAGCAGCTTGGGGCAGTTCTACGAGCAGTACTTC. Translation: CASSLGQFYEQYF. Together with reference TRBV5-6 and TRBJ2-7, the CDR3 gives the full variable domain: DAGVTQSPTHLIKTRGQQVTLRCSPKSGHDTVSWYQQALGQGPQFIFQYYEEEERQRGNFPDRFSGHQFPNYSSELNVNALLLGDSALYLCASSLGQFYEQYFGPGTRLTVT.

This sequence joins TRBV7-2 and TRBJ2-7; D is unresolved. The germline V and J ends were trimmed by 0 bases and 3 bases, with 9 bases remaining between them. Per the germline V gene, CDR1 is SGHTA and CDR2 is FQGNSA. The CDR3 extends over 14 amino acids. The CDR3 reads CASSLALGYYEQYF. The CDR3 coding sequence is TGTGCCAGCAGCTTAGCGCTAGGGTACTACGAGCAGTACTTC.

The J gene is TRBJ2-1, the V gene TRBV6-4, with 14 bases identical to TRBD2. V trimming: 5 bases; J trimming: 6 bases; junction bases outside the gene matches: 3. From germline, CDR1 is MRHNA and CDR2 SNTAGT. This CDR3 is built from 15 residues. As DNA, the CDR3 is TGTGCCAGCAGTCCCGGGACTAGCGGGAGCAATGAGCAGTTCTTC. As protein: CASSPGTSGSNEQFF.

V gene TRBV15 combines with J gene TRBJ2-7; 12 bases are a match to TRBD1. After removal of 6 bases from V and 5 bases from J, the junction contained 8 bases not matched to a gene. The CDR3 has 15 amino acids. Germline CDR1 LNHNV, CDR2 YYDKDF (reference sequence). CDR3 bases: TGTGCCACCAGGGGAGGTGGGACAGGGGGCGACGAGCAGTACTTC. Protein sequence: CATRGGGTGGDEQYF.

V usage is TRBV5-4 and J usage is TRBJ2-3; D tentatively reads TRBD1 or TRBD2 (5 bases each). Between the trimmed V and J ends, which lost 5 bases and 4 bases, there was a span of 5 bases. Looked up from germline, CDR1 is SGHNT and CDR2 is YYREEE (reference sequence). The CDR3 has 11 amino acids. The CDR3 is CASRGPDTQYF. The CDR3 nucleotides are TGTGCCAGCAGGGGACCAGATACGCAGTATTTT. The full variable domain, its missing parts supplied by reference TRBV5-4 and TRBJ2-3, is ETGVTQSPTHLIKTRGQQVTLRCSSQSGHNTVSWYQQALGQGPQFIFQYYREEENGRGNFPPRFSGLQFPNYSSELNVNALELDDSALYLCASRGPDTQYFGPGTRLTVL.

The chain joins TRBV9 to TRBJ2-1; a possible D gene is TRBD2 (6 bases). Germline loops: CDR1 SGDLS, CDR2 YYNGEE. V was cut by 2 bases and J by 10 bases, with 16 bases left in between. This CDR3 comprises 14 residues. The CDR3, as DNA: TGTGCCAGCAGCGTGGAGGGACTCCTAACAGAGCAGTTCTTC. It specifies CASSVEGLLTEQFF.

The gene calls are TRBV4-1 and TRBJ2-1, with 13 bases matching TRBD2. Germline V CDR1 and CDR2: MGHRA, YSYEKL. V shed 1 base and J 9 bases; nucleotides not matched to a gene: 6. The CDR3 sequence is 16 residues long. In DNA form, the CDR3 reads TGCGCCAGCAGCCAAGGGACTAGCGGGAGAATGGGTGAGCAGTTCTTC. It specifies CASSQGTSGRMGEQFF.

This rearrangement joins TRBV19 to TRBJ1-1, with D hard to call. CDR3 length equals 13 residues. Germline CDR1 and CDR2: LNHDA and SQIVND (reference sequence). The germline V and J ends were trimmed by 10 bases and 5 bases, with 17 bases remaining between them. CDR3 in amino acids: CATAAGPRTEAFF. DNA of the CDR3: TGTGCCACCGCGGCGGGCCCGAGGACTGAAGCTTTCTTT.

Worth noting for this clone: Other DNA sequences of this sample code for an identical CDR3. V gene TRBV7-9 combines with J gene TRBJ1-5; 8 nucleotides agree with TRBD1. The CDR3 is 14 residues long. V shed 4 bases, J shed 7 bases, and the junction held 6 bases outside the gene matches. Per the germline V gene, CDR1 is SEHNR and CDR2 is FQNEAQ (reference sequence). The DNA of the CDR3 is TGTGCCAGCAGCTCCGGACAGGGAGAACAGCCCCAGCATTTT. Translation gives CASSSGQGEQPQHF.

Here the CDR3 DNA reads TGTGCCAGCAGTTTCGGAGTAGGGGCCGGGGAGCTGTTTTTT. Translation gives CASSFGVGAGELFF. This rearrangement joins TRBV6-6 to TRBJ2-2, with a tentative D call TRBD1 (5 bases). The CDR3 loop spans 14 amino acids. Trimming stripped 4 bases from V and 6 bases from J, with 12 bases between. Germline-derived CDR1 and CDR2 are MNHNY and SVGAGI (reference sequence).

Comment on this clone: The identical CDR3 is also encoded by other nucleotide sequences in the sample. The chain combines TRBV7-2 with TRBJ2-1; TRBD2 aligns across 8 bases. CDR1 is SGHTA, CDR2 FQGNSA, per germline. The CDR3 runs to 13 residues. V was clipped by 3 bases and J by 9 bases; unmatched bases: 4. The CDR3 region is CASSLGLAGEQFF. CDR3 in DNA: TGTGCCAGCAGCTTGGGGCTAGCGGGTGAGCAGTTCTTC.

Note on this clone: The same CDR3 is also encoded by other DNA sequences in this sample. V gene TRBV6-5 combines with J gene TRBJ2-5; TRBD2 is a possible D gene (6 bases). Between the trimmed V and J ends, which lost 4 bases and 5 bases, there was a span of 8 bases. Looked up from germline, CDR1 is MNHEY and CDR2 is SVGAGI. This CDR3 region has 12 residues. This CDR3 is CASSLEGETQYF. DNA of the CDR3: TGTGCCAGCAGTTTGGAGGGGGAGACCCAGTACTTC.

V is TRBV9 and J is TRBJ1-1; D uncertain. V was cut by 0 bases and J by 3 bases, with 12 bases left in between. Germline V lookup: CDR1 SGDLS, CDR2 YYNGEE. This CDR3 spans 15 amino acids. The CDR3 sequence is CASSVGRIGDTEAFF. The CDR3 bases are TGTGCCAGCAGCGTAGGAAGGATTGGAGACACTGAAGCTTTCTTT.

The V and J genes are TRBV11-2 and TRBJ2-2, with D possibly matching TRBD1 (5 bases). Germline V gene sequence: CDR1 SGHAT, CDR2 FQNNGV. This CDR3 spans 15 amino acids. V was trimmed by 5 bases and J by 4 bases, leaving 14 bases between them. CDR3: CASSQHLDSTGELFF. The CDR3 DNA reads TGTGCCAGCAGCCAACACCTAGACAGCACCGGGGAGCTGTTTTTT.